This TCR beta chain is drawn from a study of OX40 agonist ivuxolimab in advanced cancers. The table came from immunoSEQ multiplex PCR; TCRdb's copy has only in-frame clones and leaves some out. The sample has approximately 90,000 clones; around nine tenths are singletons. CDR1 is WNHNN and CDR2 is SYGVQD in the germline V gene (reference sequence). This CDR3 has 12 amino acids. V dropped 10 bases and J dropped 3; count of bases not matched to a gene: 4. This TCR came from an adult with an advanced solid tumor such as melanoma, head and neck, liver or kidney cancer. The sequences come from CD4+ or CD8+ T cells sorted from blood, collected in a trial of the OX40 agonist ivuxolimab. The chain couples TRBV10-1 to TRBJ1-1; 8 nucleotides agree with TRBD1. Here the CDR3 DNA reads TGCGCCACCGCGACAGGGGACACTGAAGCTTTCTTT. It translates to CATATGDTEAFF.